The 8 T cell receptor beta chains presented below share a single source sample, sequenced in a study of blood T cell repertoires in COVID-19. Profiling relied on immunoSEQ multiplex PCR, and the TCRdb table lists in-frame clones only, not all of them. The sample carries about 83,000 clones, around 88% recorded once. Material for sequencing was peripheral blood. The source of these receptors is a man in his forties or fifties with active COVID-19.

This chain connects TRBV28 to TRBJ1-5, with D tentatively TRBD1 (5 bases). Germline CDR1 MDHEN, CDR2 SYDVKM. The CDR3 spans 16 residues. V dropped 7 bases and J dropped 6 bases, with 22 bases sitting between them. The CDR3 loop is CASTPGGGLGGQPQHF. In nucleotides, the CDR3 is TGTGCCAGCACTCCGGGGGGAGGCTTGGGAGGTCAGCCCCAGCATTTT.

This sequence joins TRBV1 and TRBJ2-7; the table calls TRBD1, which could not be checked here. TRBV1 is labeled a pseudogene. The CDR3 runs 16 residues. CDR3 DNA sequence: TGCACCAGCAGCGAGCCGAGGGACACCCCAGATCACGAGCAGTACTTC. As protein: CTSSEPRDTPDHEQYF.

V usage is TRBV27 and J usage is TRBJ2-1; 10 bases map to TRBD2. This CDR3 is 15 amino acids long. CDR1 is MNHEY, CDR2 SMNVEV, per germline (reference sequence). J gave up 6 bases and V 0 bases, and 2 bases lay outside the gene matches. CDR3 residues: CASSLSSGGGNEQFF. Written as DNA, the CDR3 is TGTGCCAGCAGTTTATCCAGCGGGGGGGGCAATGAGCAGTTCTTC.

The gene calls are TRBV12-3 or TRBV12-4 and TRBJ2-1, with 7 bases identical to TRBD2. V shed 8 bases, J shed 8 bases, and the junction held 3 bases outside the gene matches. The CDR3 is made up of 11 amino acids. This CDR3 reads CASARGDEQFF. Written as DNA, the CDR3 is TGTGCCAGCGCCCGGGGGGATGAGCAGTTCTTC.

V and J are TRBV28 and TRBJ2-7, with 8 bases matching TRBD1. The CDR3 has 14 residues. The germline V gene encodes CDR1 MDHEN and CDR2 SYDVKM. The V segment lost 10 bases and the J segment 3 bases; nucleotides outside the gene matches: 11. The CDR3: CATKGTGTNYEQYF. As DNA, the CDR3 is TGTGCCACCAAGGGGACAGGTACTAACTACGAGCAGTACTTC.

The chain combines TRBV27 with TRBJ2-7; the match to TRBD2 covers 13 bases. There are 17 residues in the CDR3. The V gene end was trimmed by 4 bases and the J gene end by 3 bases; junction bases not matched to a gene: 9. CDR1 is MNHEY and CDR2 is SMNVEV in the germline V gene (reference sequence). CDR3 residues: CASSSGTSGIPHYEQYF. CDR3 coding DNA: TGTGCCAGCAGTTCCGGGACTAGCGGGATCCCCCACTACGAGCAGTACTTC.

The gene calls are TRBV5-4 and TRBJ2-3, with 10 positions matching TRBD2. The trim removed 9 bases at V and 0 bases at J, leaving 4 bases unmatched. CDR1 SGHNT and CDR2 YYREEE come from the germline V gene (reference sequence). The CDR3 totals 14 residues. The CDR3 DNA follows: TGTGCCATCGGGACTAGCGTTAGCACAGATACGCAGTATTTT. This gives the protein CAIGTSVSTDTQYF.

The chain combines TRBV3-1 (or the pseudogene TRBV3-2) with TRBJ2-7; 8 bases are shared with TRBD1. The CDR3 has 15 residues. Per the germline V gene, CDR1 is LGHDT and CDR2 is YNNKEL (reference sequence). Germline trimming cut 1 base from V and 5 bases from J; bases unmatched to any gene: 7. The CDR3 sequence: CASSQGLDRVDEQYF. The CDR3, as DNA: TGTGCCAGCAGCCAAGGTCTGGACAGGGTGGACGAGCAGTACTTC.